The 15 T cell receptor beta chains given below trace back to one sample, sequenced in a study of cytomegalovirus exposure and HLA in healthy donors. PCR amplification relied on 60 Vbeta primers (plus 13 Jbeta primers). The repertoire was sequenced with immunoSEQ multiplex PCR; TCRdb's copy has only in-frame clones and lacks some. The table records under 200,000 clones, approximately 85% of them present only once. The source material was PBMCs. Receptors originate from a man under 40 in good health and CMV-seropositive.

This clone was observed a handful of times. This chain uses TRBV5-4 with TRBJ1-1; D gene uncertain. The germline V gene encodes CDR1 SGHNT and CDR2 YYREEE (reference sequence). V was pared by 5 bases and J by 6 bases, with 17 bases between. CDR3 length: 14 residues. CDR3 residues: CASSPVGRIAEAFF. CDR3 DNA: TGTGCCAGCAGTCCGGTGGGGAGGATCGCTGAAGCTTTCTTT.

The chain couples TRBV4-1 to TRBJ2-7; D is possibly TRBD1 (6 bases). CDR1 and CDR2 (germline): MGHRA, YSYEKL. The CDR3 is made up of 15 amino acids. V was shortened by 1 base and J by 1 base, with 11 bases between the two germline ends. CDR3 DNA: TGCGCCAGCAGCCAAGCCCTAGGACAGTCCTACGAGCAGTACTTC. Residues: CASSQALGQSYEQYF.

The chain couples TRBV14 to TRBJ2-1; TRBD2 agrees at 12 bases. This CDR3 comprises 16 residues. Germline CDR1 is SGHDN and CDR2 is FVKESK. V was clipped by 3 bases and J by 4 bases; unmatched bases: 4. DNA of the CDR3: TGTGCCAGCAGCCATACCGGGACTAGCGGGTACAATGAGCAGTTCTTC. This encodes CASSHTGTSGYNEQFF.

The V and J genes are TRBV27 and TRBJ2-7; 8 bases are a match to TRBD2. This CDR3 comprises 16 residues. Germline V gene lookup returns CDR1 MNHEY and CDR2 SMNVEV (reference sequence). After removal of 2 bases from V and 0 bases from J, the junction contained 6 bases not matched to a gene. This chain's CDR3 is CASSLQASGSSYEQYF. CDR3 in DNA: TGTGCCAGCAGTTTACAGGCTAGCGGGTCCTCCTACGAGCAGTACTTC.

The genes are TRBV6-4 and TRBJ2-2; 8 positions agree with TRBD2. V shed 8 bases, J shed 1 base, and the junction held 6 bases outside the gene matches. The CDR3 has 15 amino acids. Germline V gene data show CDR1 as MRHNA and CDR2 as SNTAGT. CDR3 nucleotides: TGTGCCAGCCGCCGGCTAGCGGGGAACACCGGGGAGCTGTTTTTT. Encoded protein: CASRRLAGNTGELFF.

V gene TRBV11-2 combines with J gene TRBJ2-7; 13 bases align to TRBD2. Per the germline V gene, CDR1 is SGHAT and CDR2 is FQNNGV. The V and J ends lost 5 bases and 9 bases, in that order; junction bases with no gene match: 13. The CDR3 contains 16 residues. The CDR3 here is CASSPDAGTSGKGQYF. In nucleotides, the CDR3 is TGTGCCAGCAGCCCCGACGCCGGGACTAGCGGGAAGGGGCAGTACTTC.

The CDR3 region has the DNA TGTGCCAGCAGTTCCCTCCGGGCGGGGTCCTACAATGAGCAGTTCTTC. Protein: CASSSLRAGSYNEQFF. The V gene is TRBV27, the J gene TRBJ2-1; possibly TRBD2 for D (6 bases). Trimming shortened V by 4 bases and J by 1 base, and 14 bases separated the two germline ends. CDR1 is MNHEY and CDR2 is SMNVEV in the germline V gene (reference sequence). There are 16 residues in the CDR3.

To note about this clone: In this CDR3 the conserved last residue, phenylalanine or tryptophan, is missing, so a read error is likely. CDR3: CASSQDPLTGGDGYTL. The CDR3 DNA reads as TGTGCCAGCAGCCAAGACCCTCTTACAGGGGGCGATGGCTACACCCTC. V gene TRBV4-2 combines with J gene TRBJ1-2, with 9 nucleotides matching TRBD1. V dropped 0 bases and J dropped 6; count of bases not matched to a gene: 8. The germline gives CDR1 LGHNA, CDR2 YNFKEQ. The CDR3 covers 16 residues.

The CDR3 region has the DNA TGTGCCAGCTCACGGGCAGTGAGCAATCAGCCCCAGCATTTT. Translated: CASSRAVSNQPQHF. The chain carries TRBV18 and TRBJ1-5; no definite D call. There are 14 residues in the CDR3. Trimming took off 4 bases at V and 1 base at J, with 8 bases between the two ends. CDR1 KGHSH and CDR2 LQKENI come from the germline V gene.

This chain connects TRBV4-1 to TRBJ2-2; 9 bases align to TRBD1. Per the germline V gene, CDR1 is MGHRA and CDR2 is YSYEKL. CDR3 length: 15 residues. The trim removed 10 bases at V and 5 bases at J, leaving 11 bases unmatched. CDR3 amino acids: CATSRTGESTGELFF. For the CDR3, the DNA is TGCGCCACTTCAAGGACAGGGGAATCAACCGGGGAGCTGTTTTTT.

The chain links TRBV6-5 to TRBJ2-1; 8 nucleotides agree with TRBD1. The junction had 8 bases not matched to a gene; V was cut back by 5 bases and J by 5 bases. In germline, CDR1 is MNHEY, CDR2 SVGAGI. There are 15 residues in the CDR3. The DNA of the CDR3 is TGTGCCAGCAGTGTAGACAGGGGAAGAAACAATGAGCAGTTCTTC. Protein sequence: CASSVDRGRNNEQFF.

CDR3 sequence (DNA): TGTGCCAGCTCACCTACTGAACTAGCGCCCTTAGGCACAGATACGCAGTATTTT. It encodes CASSPTELAPLGTDTQYF. The rearrangement uses TRBV18 and TRBJ2-3; TRBD2 aligns across 7 bases. This CDR3 is 18 amino acids long. V dropped 3 bases and J dropped 1; count of bases not matched to a gene: 13. Germline CDR1 reads KGHSH; CDR2 reads LQKENI.

The V gene is TRBV5-4, the J gene TRBJ2-1; D is undetermined. The CDR3 has 14 residues. Germline V CDR1 and CDR2: SGHNT, YYREEE (reference sequence). Trimming pared 2 bases from V and 0 bases from J, leaving 6 bases between. CDR3 in amino acids: CASSFASSYNEQFF. CDR3 DNA: TGTGCCAGCAGCTTCGCTAGCTCCTACAATGAGCAGTTCTTC.

This sequence joins TRBV27 and TRBJ1-1, with TRBD1 matching 7 bases. Germline V lookup: CDR1 MNHEY, CDR2 SMNVEV (reference sequence). The J segment lost 5 bases and the V segment lost 5 bases, leaving 8 bases of the junction unmatched. The CDR3 has 14 amino acids. The CDR3 spells CASSREQGWTEAFF. In DNA, the CDR3 is TGTGCCAGCAGTAGGGAACAGGGGTGGACTGAAGCTTTCTTT.

The chain is built from TRBV10-3 and TRBJ1-2, with a tentative D call TRBD1 (6 bases). The length of the CDR3 is 17 residues. Trimming removed 0 bases at V and 3 bases at J, with 17 bases between. The germline CDR1 and CDR2 sequences are ENHRY and SYGVKD. CDR3 nucleotides: TGTGCCATCAGTGAGTCCCGAAGACAGGCCTGGGACTATGGCTACACCTTC. It is translated as CAISESRRQAWDYGYTF.